A selection of T cell receptor beta chains follows, all from one sample in a study of blood T cell repertoires in COVID-19. Clones were read by immunoSEQ multiplex PCR, and TCRdb kept only the in-frame ones, dropping some. The sample consists of around 300,000 clones, around 84% of them appearing once. Input material: PBMCs or T cells enriched from blood (not recorded which). These receptors came from a woman between 45 and 60 years old who had recovered from COVID-19. Both conserved end residues are part of each CDR3. The D gene is left open where the match is weak. Size tells how often a clone was seen (once, few, many) or the class of an expanded clone, and some rows leave it out.

abundance	v_gene	len	j_gene	d_gene	CDR3nt	CDR3aa
NA	TRBV5-1	14	TRBJ2-7	TRBD1	TGCGCCAGCAGTTACCGGGACAGCTCATACGAGCAGTACTTC	CASSYRDSSYEQYF
NA	TRBV9	15	TRBJ2-1	TRBD2	TGTGCCAGCAGCCCAGGGACTAGCGGGAGTGATGAGCAGTTCTTC	CASSPGTSGSDEQFF
NA	TRBV28	12	TRBJ1-2	NA	TGTGCCAGCAGACTACTAATAGATGGCTACACCTTC	CASRLLIDGYTF
NA	TRBV2	14	TRBJ2-7	TRBD1	TGTGCCAGCAGTTCCGGGACAGGGTGGGACGAGCAGTACTTC	CASSSGTGWDEQYF
NA	TRBV5-1	15	TRBJ2-5	TRBD2	TGCGCCAGCAGCTTGGGACTAGCGGGGATGGAGACCCAGTACTTC	CASSLGLAGMETQYF
NA	TRBV6-2/TRBV6-3	15	TRBJ2-7	NA	TGTGCCAGCAGTCCCCTAGTAGGAAGTTCCTACGAGCAGTACTTC	CASSPLVGSSYEQYF
NA	TRBV18	14	TRBJ1-2	TRBD1	TGTGCCAGCTCCGACAGGGCGAATCGATATGGCTACACCTTC	CASSDRANRYGYTF
NA	TRBV20-1	15	TRBJ1-1	TRBD1	TGCAGTGCTAGTTGGACAGGGAAAATTGACACTGAAGCTTTCTTT	CSASWTGKIDTEAFF
NA	TRBV2	14	TRBJ1-5	NA	TGTGCCAGCAGTGATTGGAGGGAGGCTCAGCCCCAGCATTTT	CASSDWREAQPQHF
NA	TRBV28	16	TRBJ1-5	NA	TGTGCCAGCAGTTTAAGGGGGGGGGCGATTCATCAGCCCCAGCATTTT	CASSLRGGAIHQPQHF
NA	TRBV4-3	15	TRBJ2-3	NA	TGCGCCAGCAGCCAAGCAGGGGAAGATGCAGATACGCAGTATTTT	CASSQAGEDADTQYF
NA	TRBV10-3	16	TRBJ2-5	NA	TGTGCCATCAGTGAGTCGACTACTGGATTCCAAGAGACCCAGTACTTC	CAISESTTGFQETQYF
NA	TRBV28	16	TRBJ2-5	TRBD2	TGTGCCAGCAGTACCGGTTCTAGCGGGAGTGCGGAGACCCAGTACTTC	CASSTGSSGSAETQYF
NA	TRBV5-4	15	TRBJ2-3	TRBD1	TGTGCCAGCAGCTTGGCCGGGACAGGGACAGATACGCAGTATTTT	CASSLAGTGTDTQYF
NA	TRBV6-5	12	TRBJ2-2	NA	TGTGCCAGCAGTTCTTTCACCGGGGAGCTGTTTTTT	CASSSFTGELFF
NA	TRBV30	16	TRBJ2-3	TRBD2	TGTGCCTGGAGTGGACTAGCTTCTCGGGTTCTGGATACGCAGTATTTT	CAWSGLASRVLDTQYF
NA	TRBV7-9	12	TRBJ1-1	NA	TGTGCCAGCAGCTGGAGTGGTATTGAAGCTTTCTTT	CASSWSGIEAFF
NA	TRBV28	14	TRBJ1-6	TRBD1	TGTGCCAGCAGTTTACGAGGGGGCCATTCACCCCTCCACTTT	CASSLRGGHSPLHF
NA	TRBV6-5	13	TRBJ1-2	NA	TGTGCCAGCAGTCCGAGTCAACGTAGTGGCTACACCTTC	CASSPSQRSGYTF
NA	TRBV5-5	18	TRBJ1-5	NA	TGTGCCAGCAGCCTAAGACCCCAGTGGGCATACAACAATCAGCCCCAGCATTTT	CASSLRPQWAYNNQPQHF
NA	TRBV28	16	TRBJ2-5	TRBD1	TGTGCCAGCAGTTCCGCGGACAGGGCGAGGCAAGAGACCCAGTACTTC	CASSSADRARQETQYF
NA	TRBV19	15	TRBJ1-4	TRBD1	TGTGCCAGTAGTATAGACTCCGGGACAGGGTACGGACTGTTTTTT	CASSIDSGTGYGLFF
NA	TRBV7-3	19	TRBJ2-5	TRBD2	TGTGCCAGCAGCTTAACGCGATTGTCGGATCTAGCGGGACAAGAGACCCAGTACTTC	CASSLTRLSDLAGQETQYF
NA	TRBV19	15	TRBJ2-5	NA	TGTGCCAGTAGTATGGGACATGGGGACCGAGAGACCCAGTACTTC	CASSMGHGDRETQYF
NA	TRBV5-1	14	TRBJ1-5	NA	TGCGCCAGCAGCTTGACAGGGCGGGAGCAGCCCCAGCATTTT	CASSLTGREQPQHF
NA	TRBV6-5	14	TRBJ2-3	NA	TGTGCCAGCAGTTACGATCTAGCGAGGGATACGCAGTATTTT	CASSYDLARDTQYF
NA	TRBV20-1	11	TRBJ1-4	NA	TGCAGTGCTATTATTCATGAAAAACTGTTTTTT	CSAIIHEKLFF
NA	TRBV7-2	15	TRBJ2-7	NA	TGTGCCAGCAGCTTAGTAGGCAGGGCAACCACCGAGCAGTACTTC	CASSLVGRATTEQYF
NA	TRBV7-2	16	TRBJ2-3	NA	TGTGCCAGCAGTTTAACCCCTCTTCGTCTAGCAGATACGCAGTATTTT	CASSLTPLRLADTQYF
few	TRBV4-2	16	TRBJ1-1	NA	TGTGCCAGCAGCCAAGATAAAGGCCCGGAGGGAACTGAAGCTTTCTTT	CASSQDKGPEGTEAFF
NA	TRBV27	13	TRBJ2-3	NA	TGTGCCAGCAGTTTAACCTACACAGATACGCAGTATTTT	CASSLTYTDTQYF
NA	TRBV9	14	TRBJ2-5	NA	TGTGCCAGCAGCGGCCGGGACTCTAAAGAGACCCAGTACTTC	CASSGRDSKETQYF
NA	TRBV9	15	TRBJ1-5	NA	TGTGCCAGCAGCCCCGAGGGTGATACCAATCAGCCCCAGCATTTT	CASSPEGDTNQPQHF
NA	TRBV4-3	14	TRBJ2-7	NA	TGCGCCAGCAGCCAAGATCTGGCCCCATACGAGCAGTACTTC	CASSQDLAPYEQYF
NA	TRBV6-5	13	TRBJ2-7	NA	TGTGCCAGCAGACCACAGGGTACCTACGAGCAGTACTTC	CASRPQGTYEQYF
NA	TRBV2	13	TRBJ1-5	TRBD1	TGTGCCAGCAGACCGACAGGGAGGCAGCCCCAGCATTTT	CASRPTGRQPQHF
NA	TRBV15	16	TRBJ2-1	TRBD2	TGTGCCACCAGCAGAGGCGGGACTAGCGGGACCAATGAGCAGTTCTTC	CATSRGGTSGTNEQFF